Listed below are T cell receptor beta chains from one sample, sequenced in a study of CD4+ T cells in melanoma. Profiled with immunoSEQ multiplex PCR; TCRdb holds only in-frame clones, not every one. The sample lists approximately 16,000 clones, 62% seen once, with about 14% in the top ten. The material sequenced was cells from a culture (not recorded whether cultured in vitro). These receptors were collected from a human donor with melanoma. Both conserved end residues are part of each CDR3. The order of the fields is J gene, clone size, V gene, D gene, CDR3 protein, CDR3 DNA. A D gene is named only where the DNA matches it firmly. Clone size, where shown, is once, few, many, or a class for clones that have expanded.

>TRBJ2-5|.|TRBV7-8|.
CASKRDSETQYF
TGTGCCAGCAAGCGGGACAGCGAGACCCAGTACTTC
>TRBJ2-1|.|TRBV9|TRBD2
CASSTLAALAGGLGNEQFF
TGTGCCAGCAGCACGCTAGCGGCACTAGCGGGGGGGCTAGGGAATGAGCAGTTCTTC
>TRBJ2-4|.|TRBV5-1|.
CASSPGGENIQYF
TGCGCCAGCAGCCCTGGAGGAGAAAACATTCAGTACTTC
>TRBJ1-2|few|TRBV10-3|.
CAISVDGNYGYTF
TGTGCCATCAGTGTCGATGGGAACTATGGCTACACCTTC
>TRBJ2-1|.|TRBV10-2|TRBD2
CASSLTSGEYNEQFF
TGCGCCAGCAGCCTAACTAGCGGGGAGTACAATGAGCAGTTCTTC
>TRBJ1-3|.|TRBV9|.
CASSVRDPSSGNTIYF
TGTGCCAGCAGCGTCCGGGACCCCTCCTCTGGAAACACCATATATTTT
>TRBJ1-1|.|TRBV7-6|.
CASSVQENTEAFF
TGTGCCAGCAGCGTACAGGAGAACACTGAAGCTTTCTTT
>TRBJ2-3|.|TRBV5-4|.
CASRGRGAGTDTQYF
TGTGCCAGCAGGGGCCGGGGGGCGGGCACAGATACGCAGTATTTT
>TRBJ2-3|few|TRBV19|.
CASSNLTRQRYF
TGTGCCAGTAGTAATCTGACAAGACAACGGTATTTT
>TRBJ2-2|.|TRBV6-5|TRBD1
CASSYKHGTVKLFF
TGTGCCAGCAGTTACAAACACGGGACAGTCAAGCTGTTTTTT
>TRBJ2-3|.|TRBV2|TRBD2
CASSPISGGLADTQYF
TGTGCCAGCAGTCCCATAAGCGGGGGGCTAGCAGATACGCAGTATTTT
>TRBJ2-1|.|TRBV5-1|TRBD2
CASSFDPLAGYYNEQFF
TGCGCCAGCAGCTTTGACCCACTAGCGGGGTATTACAATGAGCAGTTCTTC
>TRBJ2-7|few|TRBV30|.
CAWRIGRGIDEQYF
TGTGCCTGGAGGATCGGGAGAGGGATCGACGAGCAGTACTTC
>TRBJ1-1|.|TRBV10-3|TRBD1
CAIRGTGDTEAFF
TGTGCCATTAGAGGGACAGGGGACACTGAAGCTTTCTTT
>TRBJ2-5|.|TRBV5-1|TRBD1
CASSLVGTGEETQYF
TGCGCCAGCAGCTTGGTGGGGACAGGTGAAGAGACCCAGTACTTC
>TRBJ1-2|.|TRBV7-9|.
CASSFTRAVDYGYTF
TGTGCCAGCAGCTTCACCCGCGCCGTAGACTATGGCTACACCTTC
>TRBJ2-2|.|TRBV4-2|.
CASSQERAGELFF
TGTGCCAGCAGCCAAGAGCGGGCCGGGGAGCTGTTTTTT
>TRBJ2-2|.|TRBV9|TRBD2
CASSGGAGGNTGELFF
TGTGCCAGCAGCGGAGGGGCGGGGGGCAACACCGGGGAGCTGTTTTTT
>TRBJ2-7|.|TRBV5-4|.
CASSSGRQYEQYF
TGTGCCAGCAGTTCAGGGCGTCAGTACGAGCAGTACTTC
>TRBJ1-2|.|TRBV18|.
CASFTGGRSYGYTF
TGTGCCTCTTTTACCGGGGGCCGCAGTTATGGCTACACCTTC
>TRBJ2-2|few|TRBV12-5|.
CASGFGQLTGELFF
TGTGCTAGTGGTTTTGGGCAGCTTACCGGGGAGCTGTTTTTT
>TRBJ2-5|.|TRBV5-1|TRBD2
CASSLTRPGGEETQYF
TGCGCCAGCAGTCTTACCCGGCCGGGGGGGGAGGAGACCCAGTACTTC